This T cell receptor beta chain was identified during a study of early T cells in non-severe SARS-CoV-2 infection. Turning to the study itself: The sequenced material was bulk RNA from unsorted whole blood, and its chains were unpaired. Study findings and constraints: The study's VDJdb matching favored anti-spike CD8 responses and missed private and CD4 specificities.

The protocol attached unique molecular identifiers to individual cDNA molecules. TCRdb independently ran MiXCR on the 5' RACE reads; one entry per CDR3 protein. This sample has roughly 30,000 distinct CDR3 sequences, with 4.5% found just once. As concerns this clonotype: What it binds is unknown.

V lost 6 bases, J lost 1 base, and 1 base stayed unmatched. The CDR3 has 13 amino acids. Germline V gene data show CDR1 as ENHRY and CDR2 as SYGVKD. This clonotype originated in an adult who was a healthcare worker with PCR-confirmed SARS-CoV-2 infection or an uninfected control (not recorded which). The chain carries TRBV10-3 and TRBJ1-1, with 8 bases lining up with TRBD1. The specimen was whole blood. This CDR3 is CAIRDRENTEAFF. DNA for the CDR3: TGTGCCATCAGGGACAGGGAGAACACTGAAGCTTTCTTT.